A selection of T cell receptor beta chains follows, all from one sample in a study of Ad26.COV2.S vaccination and SARS-CoV-2 variants. Measured with immunoSEQ multiplex PCR; TCRdb has only the in-frame clones, and not every one. Among around 340,000 clones listed, 75% to 90% were seen once. The starting material was peripheral blood, obtained in a trial of Ad26.COV2.S vaccine versus placebo. Receptors were obtained from a person aged 18-60 years who received the Ad26.COV2.S COVID-19 vaccine or a placebo. The CDR3 runs from the conserved cysteine through the conserved F or W. Each record gives: J gene, clone size, D gene, V gene, CDR3 DNA, CDR3 protein. The D gene is left open where the match is weak. Clone size is shown for a subset of rows, as once, few, many or a class of expanded clone.

TRBJ1-2,-,TRBD1,TRBV7-3,TGTGCCAGCAGCGACGGACAGGGGCCCTATGGCTACACCTTC,CASSDGQGPYGYTF
TRBJ1-1,-,-,TRBV2,TGTGCCAGCAGCGCCCGGGACCGGAACACTGAAGCTTTCTTT,CASSARDRNTEAFF
TRBJ1-1,-,TRBD1,TRBV24-1,TGTGCCACCAGTGATGCCCCGAGACAGGGGGTTGGCACTGAAGCTTTCTTT,CATSDAPRQGVGTEAFF
TRBJ1-2,-,-,TRBV12-3/TRBV12-4,TGTGCCAGCAGTGCTACCCTATTTGGTGGCTACACCTTC,CASSATLFGGYTF
TRBJ1-2,few,TRBD1,TRBV28,TGTGCCAGCAGCCCCCCCCCTGGACAGGCGACTGGCTACACCTTC,CASSPPPGQATGYTF
TRBJ1-1,-,TRBD1,TRBV4-3,TGCGCCAGCAGCCAAGATCGGGGGACAGGGTTGGGAGCTTTCTTT,CASSQDRGTGLGAFF
TRBJ2-2,-,TRBD2,TRBV24-1,TGTGCCACCAGTGAATCGGGGACTAGCGGGAGTCTGAGAACCGGGGAGCTGTTTTTT,CATSESGTSGSLRTGELFF
TRBJ2-3,-,TRBD2,TRBV9,TGTGCCAGCAGCGTTAGCGGGGCTAGCACAGATACGCAGTATTTT,CASSVSGASTDTQYF
TRBJ2-5,-,-,TRBV19,TGTGCCAGTAGGAGTTCCGCGGAGACCCAGTACTTC,CASRSSAETQYF
TRBJ1-2,few,-,TRBV7-9,TGTGCCAGCAGCTTAGCCGTGGGTATGGATGGCTACACCTTC,CASSLAVGMDGYTF
TRBJ2-5,-,TRBD2,TRBV5-1,TGCGCCAGCAGCAGCGCTCTAGCGGGGGTGGCAGAGACCCAGTACTTC,CASSSALAGVAETQYF
TRBJ2-5,-,-,TRBV6-2/TRBV6-3,TGTGCCAGCAGTTCCGACGACTCTGAGTACTTC,CASSSDDSEYF